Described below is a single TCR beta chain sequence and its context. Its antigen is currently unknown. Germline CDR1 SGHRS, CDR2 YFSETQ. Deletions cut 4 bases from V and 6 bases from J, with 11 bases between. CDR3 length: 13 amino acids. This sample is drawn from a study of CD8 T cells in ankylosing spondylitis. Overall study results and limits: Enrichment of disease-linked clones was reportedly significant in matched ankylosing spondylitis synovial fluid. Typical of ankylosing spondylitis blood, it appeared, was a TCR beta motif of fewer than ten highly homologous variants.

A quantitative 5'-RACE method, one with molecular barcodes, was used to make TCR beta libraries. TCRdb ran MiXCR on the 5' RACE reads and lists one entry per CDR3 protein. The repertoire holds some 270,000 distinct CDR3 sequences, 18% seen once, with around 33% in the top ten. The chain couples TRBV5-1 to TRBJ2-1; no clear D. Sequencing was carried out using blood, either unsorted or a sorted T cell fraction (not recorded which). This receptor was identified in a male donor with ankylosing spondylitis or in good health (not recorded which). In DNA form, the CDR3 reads TGCGCCAGCAGCCACCCCCCCGGCAATGAGCAGTTCTTC. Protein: CASSHPPGNEQFF.